The clone carrying this T cell receptor (beta chain) was picked up many times. Its antigen is unknown. The CDR3 contains 15 residues. V dropped 4 bases and J dropped 2 bases, with 13 bases sitting between them. Germline V gene sequence: CDR1 SEHNR, CDR2 FQNEAQ (reference sequence). Template material for TCR beta VDJ and CDR3 profiling consisted of genomic DNA. TCRdb recomputed calls from the reads with MiXCR, one row per CDR3 protein. The sample contains some 130,000 distinct CDR3 sequences, around 41% of which appear only once. The record originates from a study of CD8+CD57+ T cells in acquired aplastic anemia. As for the study in general: Quantities of DNA derived from sorted CD4+ and CD8+ cells averaged approximately 3.5 ug. CD4+ cell libraries from healthy donors averaged about 11 million reads.

Study outcomes and limitations: The study found no significant CD8+ Simpson's diversity difference between patients and controls. Comparison of patients with controls identified approximately 28 shared CD8+ CDR3 sequences.

The sample consisted of sorted CD4+, CD8+, or CD8+CD57+ T cells (not recorded which) from PBMCs. This TCR came from a human donor in good health, serving as a control. The V gene is TRBV7-9, the J gene TRBJ2-3; D not certain. CDR3 DNA sequence: TGTGCCAGCAGCTCCCTTTCAGGCCTCACAGATACGCAGTATTTT. Translation: CASSSLSGLTDTQYF.